A single TCR beta chain is shown here with its context. The data are from a study of cytomegalovirus exposure and HLA in healthy donors. Germline-derived CDR1 and CDR2 are GTSNPN and SVGIG (reference sequence). This CDR3 region has 13 residues. Trimming removed 5 bases at V and 1 base at J, with 12 bases between. The PCR employed 60 Vbeta primers together with 13 Jbeta primers. Using immunoSEQ multiplex PCR, the repertoire was profiled, and TCRdb retains in-frame clones only, with some absent. Of 95,000 to 150,000 clones listed, over 60% are singletons. The sequence derives from a man younger than 30 in good health and CMV-seronegative. The J gene is TRBJ2-7, the V gene TRBV30, with D possibly being TRBD1 (5 bases). The sample comprised PBMCs. The CDR3 protein is CAWGHQPSYEQYF. Here the CDR3 DNA reads TGTGCCTGGGGACACCAACCTTCCTACGAGCAGTACTTC.